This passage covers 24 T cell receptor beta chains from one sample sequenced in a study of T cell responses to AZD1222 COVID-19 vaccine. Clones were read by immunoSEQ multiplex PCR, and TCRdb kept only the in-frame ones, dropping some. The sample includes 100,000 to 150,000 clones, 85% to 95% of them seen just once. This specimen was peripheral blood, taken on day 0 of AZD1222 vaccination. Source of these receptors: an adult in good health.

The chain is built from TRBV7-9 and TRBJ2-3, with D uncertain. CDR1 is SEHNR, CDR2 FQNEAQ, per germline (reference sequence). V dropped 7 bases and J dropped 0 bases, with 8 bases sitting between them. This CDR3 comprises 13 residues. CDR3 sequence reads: CASTRTSTDTQYF. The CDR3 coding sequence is TGTGCCAGCACCCGGACCAGCACAGATACGCAGTATTTT.

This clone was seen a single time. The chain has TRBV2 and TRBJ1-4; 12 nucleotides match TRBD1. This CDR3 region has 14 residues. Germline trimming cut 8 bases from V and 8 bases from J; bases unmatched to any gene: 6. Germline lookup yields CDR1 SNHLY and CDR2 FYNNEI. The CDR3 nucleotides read TGTGCCAGCGGGGACAGGGGGCTGGAAGAAAAACTGTTTTTT. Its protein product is CASGDRGLEEKLFF.

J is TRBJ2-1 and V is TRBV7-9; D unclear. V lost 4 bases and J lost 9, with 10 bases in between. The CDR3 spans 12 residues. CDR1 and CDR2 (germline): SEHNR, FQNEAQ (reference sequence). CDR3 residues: CASSSFSSEQFF. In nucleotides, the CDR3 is TGTGCCAGCAGCTCTTTCTCCAGTGAGCAGTTCTTC.

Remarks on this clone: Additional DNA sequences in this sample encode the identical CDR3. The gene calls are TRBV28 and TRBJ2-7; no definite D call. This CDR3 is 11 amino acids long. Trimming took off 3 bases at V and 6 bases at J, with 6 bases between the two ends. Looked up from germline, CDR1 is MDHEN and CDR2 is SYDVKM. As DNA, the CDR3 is TGTGCCAGCAGTTTCATTTCCGAGCAGTACTTC. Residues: CASSFISEQYF.

CDR3 sequence (DNA): TGTGCCAGCAGCTTAGCTCGAACTCGCACAGATACGCAGTATTTT. Its protein is CASSLARTRTDTQYF. This chain joins TRBV9 and TRBJ2-3; no definite D call. V was shortened by 4 bases and J by 1 base, with 13 bases between the two germline ends. Looked up from germline, CDR1 is SGDLS and CDR2 is YYNGEE. The CDR3 sequence is 15 residues long. The full variable domain, completed using reference TRBV9 and TRBJ2-3, is DSGVTQTPKHLITATGQRVTLRCSPRSGDLSVYWYQQSLDQGLQFLIQYYNGEERAKGNILERFSAQQFPDLHSELNLSSLELGDSALYFCASSLARTRTDTQYFGPGTRLTVL.

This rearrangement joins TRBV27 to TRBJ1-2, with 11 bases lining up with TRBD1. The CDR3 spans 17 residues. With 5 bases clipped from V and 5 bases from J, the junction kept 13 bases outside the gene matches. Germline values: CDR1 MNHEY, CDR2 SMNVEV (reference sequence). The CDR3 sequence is CASSLSWTGGEYYGYTF. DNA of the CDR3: TGTGCCAGCAGTCTGTCGTGGACAGGGGGCGAATATTATGGCTACACCTTC.

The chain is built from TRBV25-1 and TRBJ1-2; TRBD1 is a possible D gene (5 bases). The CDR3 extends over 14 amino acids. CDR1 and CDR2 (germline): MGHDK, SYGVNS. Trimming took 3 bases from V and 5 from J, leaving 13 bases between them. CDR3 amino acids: CASSDSRVGYGYTF. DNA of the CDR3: TGTGCCAGCAGTGATTCCAGGGTAGGGTATGGCTACACCTTC.

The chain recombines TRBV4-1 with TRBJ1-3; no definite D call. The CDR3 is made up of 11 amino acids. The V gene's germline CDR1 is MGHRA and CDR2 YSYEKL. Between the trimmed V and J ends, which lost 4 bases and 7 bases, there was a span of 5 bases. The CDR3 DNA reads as TGCGCCAGCAGCCCGGGGAACACCATATATTTT. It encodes CASSPGNTIYF.

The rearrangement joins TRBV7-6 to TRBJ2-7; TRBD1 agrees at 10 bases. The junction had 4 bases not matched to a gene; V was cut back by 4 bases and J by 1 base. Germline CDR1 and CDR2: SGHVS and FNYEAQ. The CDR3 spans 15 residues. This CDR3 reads CASSSGTGDSYEQYF. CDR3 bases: TGTGCCAGCAGCTCCGGGACAGGGGATTCCTACGAGCAGTACTTC.

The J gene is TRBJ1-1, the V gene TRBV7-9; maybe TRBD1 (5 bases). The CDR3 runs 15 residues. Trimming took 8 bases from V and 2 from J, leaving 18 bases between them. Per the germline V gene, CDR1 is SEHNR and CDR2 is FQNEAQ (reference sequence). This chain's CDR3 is CASLISQGINTEAFF. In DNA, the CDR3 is TGTGCCAGCCTTATTTCCCAGGGCATCAACACTGAAGCTTTCTTT.

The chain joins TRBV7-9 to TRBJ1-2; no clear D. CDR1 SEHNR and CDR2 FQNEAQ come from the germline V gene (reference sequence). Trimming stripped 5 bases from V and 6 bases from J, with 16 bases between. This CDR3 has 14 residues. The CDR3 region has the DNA TGTGCCAGCAGCAGAAACCAGGTTGGAAATGGCTACACCTTC. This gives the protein CASSRNQVGNGYTF.

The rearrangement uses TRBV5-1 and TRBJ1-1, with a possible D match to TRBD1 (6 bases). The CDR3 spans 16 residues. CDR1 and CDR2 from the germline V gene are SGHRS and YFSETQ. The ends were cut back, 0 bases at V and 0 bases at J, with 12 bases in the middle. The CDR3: CASSLAWGRMNTEAFF. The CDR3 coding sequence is TGCGCCAGCAGCTTGGCCTGGGGGCGTATGAACACTGAAGCTTTCTTT.

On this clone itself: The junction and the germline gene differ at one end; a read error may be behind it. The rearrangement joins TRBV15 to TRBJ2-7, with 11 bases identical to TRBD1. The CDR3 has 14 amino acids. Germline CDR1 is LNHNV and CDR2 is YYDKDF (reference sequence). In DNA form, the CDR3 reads TGTACCACCTCGGCCGGGACAGGGGGTTTCGAGCAGTACTTC. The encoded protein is CTTSAGTGGFEQYF.

CDR3 sequence (DNA): TGTGCCAGCCGGGTAGGGGGCTTTAGCAATCAGCCCCAGCATTTT. Encoded protein: CASRVGGFSNQPQHF. The chain carries TRBV27 and TRBJ1-5; 7 bases fit TRBD1. The CDR3 is 15 residues long. V dropped 8 bases and J dropped 0; count of bases not matched to a gene: 7. Germline loops: CDR1 MNHEY, CDR2 SMNVEV (reference sequence).

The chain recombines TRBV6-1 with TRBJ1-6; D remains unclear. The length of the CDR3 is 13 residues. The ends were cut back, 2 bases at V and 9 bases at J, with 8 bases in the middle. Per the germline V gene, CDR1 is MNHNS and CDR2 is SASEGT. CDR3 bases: TGTGCCAGCAGTGAAATCCTGATTTCACCCCTCCACTTT. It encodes CASSEILISPLHF.

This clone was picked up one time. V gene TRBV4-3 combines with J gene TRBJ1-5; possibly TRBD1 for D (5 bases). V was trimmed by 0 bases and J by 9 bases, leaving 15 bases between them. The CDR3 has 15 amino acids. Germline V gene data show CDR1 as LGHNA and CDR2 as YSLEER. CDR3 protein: CASSQDGAGRGPQHF. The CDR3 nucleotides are TGCGCCAGCAGCCAAGATGGGGCAGGCCGGGGGCCCCAGCATTTT.

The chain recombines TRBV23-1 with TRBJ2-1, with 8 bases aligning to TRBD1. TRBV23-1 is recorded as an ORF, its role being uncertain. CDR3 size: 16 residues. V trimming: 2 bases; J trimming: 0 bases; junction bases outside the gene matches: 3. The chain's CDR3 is CASSQRDRYSYNEQFF. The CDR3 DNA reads TGCGCCAGCAGTCAACGGGACAGGTACTCCTACAATGAGCAGTTCTTC.

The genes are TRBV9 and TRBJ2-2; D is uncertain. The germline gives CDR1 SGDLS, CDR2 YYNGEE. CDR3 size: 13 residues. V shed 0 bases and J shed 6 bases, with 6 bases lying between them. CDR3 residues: CASSVVGAGELFF. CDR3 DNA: TGTGCCAGCAGCGTAGTTGGTGCCGGGGAGCTGTTTTTT.

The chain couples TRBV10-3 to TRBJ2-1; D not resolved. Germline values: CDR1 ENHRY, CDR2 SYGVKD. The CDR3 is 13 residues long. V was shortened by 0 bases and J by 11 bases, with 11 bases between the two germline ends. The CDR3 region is CAISESEQRKQFF. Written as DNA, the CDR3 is TGTGCCATCAGTGAGTCGGAACAGAGGAAGCAGTTCTTC.

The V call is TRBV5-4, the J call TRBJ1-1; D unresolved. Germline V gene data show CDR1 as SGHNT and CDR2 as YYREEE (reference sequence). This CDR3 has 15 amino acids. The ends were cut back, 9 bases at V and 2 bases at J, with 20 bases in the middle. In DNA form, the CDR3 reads TGTGCCACCAATACAAGGGCTGCACGAAACACTGAAGCTTTCTTT. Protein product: CATNTRAARNTEAFF.

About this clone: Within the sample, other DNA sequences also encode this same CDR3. In DNA form, the CDR3 reads TGTGCCTGGAGTGTACTCGGAAACACCATATATTTT. It specifies CAWSVLGNTIYF. This sequence joins TRBV30 and TRBJ1-3; D call uncertain. CDR1 and CDR2 from the germline V gene are GTSNPN and SVGIG (reference sequence). The CDR3 spans 12 residues. The ends were cut back, 0 bases at V and 4 bases at J, with 4 bases in the middle.

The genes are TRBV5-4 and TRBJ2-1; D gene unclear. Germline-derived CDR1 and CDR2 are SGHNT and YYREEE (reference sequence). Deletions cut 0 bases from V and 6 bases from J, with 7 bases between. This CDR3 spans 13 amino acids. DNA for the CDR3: TGTGCCAGCAGCTTGGATTGGGGCAATGAGCAGTTCTTC. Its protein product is CASSLDWGNEQFF.

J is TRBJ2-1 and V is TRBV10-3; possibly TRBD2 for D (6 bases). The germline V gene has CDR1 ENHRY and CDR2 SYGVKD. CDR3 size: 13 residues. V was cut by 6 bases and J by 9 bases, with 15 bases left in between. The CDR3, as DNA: TGTGCCATCAGATCGACTAGTATGGGTGAGCAGTTCTTC. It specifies CAIRSTSMGEQFF.

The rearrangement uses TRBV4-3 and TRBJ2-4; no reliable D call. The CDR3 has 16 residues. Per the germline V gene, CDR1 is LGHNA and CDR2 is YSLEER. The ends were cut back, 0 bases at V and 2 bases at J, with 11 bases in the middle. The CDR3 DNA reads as TGCGCCAGCAGCCAAGATGCGCGGTCTTCCAAAAACATTCAGTACTTC. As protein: CASSQDARSSKNIQYF.